The 4 T cell receptor beta chains below all came from one sample that was sequenced in a study of blood T cell repertoires in COVID-19. Clones were read by immunoSEQ multiplex PCR, and TCRdb kept only the in-frame ones, dropping some. The sample includes about 200,000 clones, 87% of them seen just once. Material for sequencing was PBMCs or T cells enriched from blood (not recorded which). These receptors originate from a woman younger than 45 who had recovered from COVID-19.

The chain is built from TRBV24-1 and TRBJ2-1, with 9 positions matching TRBD1. Per the germline V gene, CDR1 is KGHDR and CDR2 is SFDVKD. There are 18 residues in the CDR3. V lost 2 bases to trimming and J lost 6 bases; unmatched junction nucleotides: 13. The CDR3 sequence: CATSDSTGGSALPNEQFF. The DNA of the CDR3 is TGTGCCACCAGTGATTCGACAGGGGGTTCGGCTCTCCCCAATGAGCAGTTCTTC.

CDR3 amino acids: CASSDQANNEQFF. CDR3 bases: TGTGCCAGCAGTGACCAGGCCAACAATGAGCAGTTCTTC. The chain combines TRBV6-4 with TRBJ2-1; D unclear. Germline-derived CDR1 and CDR2 are MRHNA and SNTAGT. The CDR3 has 13 amino acids. With 2 bases removed from V and 5 bases from J, the gap between germline ends came to 7 bases.

CDR3 DNA: TGCAGTGCCGGGACTAGCGAGCAGTTCTTC. Its translation is CSAGTSEQFF. The chain joins TRBV20-1 to TRBJ2-1; 9 nucleotides match TRBD2. The CDR3 is 10 residues long. Germline CDR1 DFQATT, CDR2 SNEGSKA (reference sequence). V lost 6 bases to trimming and J lost 10 bases; unmatched junction nucleotides: 1.

The rearrangement uses TRBV5-1 and TRBJ1-1; 9 positions agree with TRBD1. J gave up 5 bases and V 7 bases, and 18 bases lay outside the gene matches. In germline, CDR1 is SGHRS, CDR2 YFSETQ. There are 17 residues in the CDR3. The CDR3 here is CASGLLPGTGKGTEAFF. The CDR3 DNA follows: TGCGCCAGCGGATTACTACCCGGGACAGGGAAAGGGACTGAAGCTTTCTTT.